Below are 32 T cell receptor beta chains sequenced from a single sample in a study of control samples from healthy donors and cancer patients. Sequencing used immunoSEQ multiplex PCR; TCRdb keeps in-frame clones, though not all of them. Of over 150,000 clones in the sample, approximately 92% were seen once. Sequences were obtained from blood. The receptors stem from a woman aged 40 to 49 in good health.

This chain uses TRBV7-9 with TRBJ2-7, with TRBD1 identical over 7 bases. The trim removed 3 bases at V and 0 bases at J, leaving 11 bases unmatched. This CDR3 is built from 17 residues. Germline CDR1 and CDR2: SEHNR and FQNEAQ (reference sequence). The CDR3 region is CASSFFPDRSSSYEQYF. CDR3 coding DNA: TGTGCCAGCAGCTTTTTCCCGGACAGGTCGAGCTCCTACGAGCAGTACTTC.

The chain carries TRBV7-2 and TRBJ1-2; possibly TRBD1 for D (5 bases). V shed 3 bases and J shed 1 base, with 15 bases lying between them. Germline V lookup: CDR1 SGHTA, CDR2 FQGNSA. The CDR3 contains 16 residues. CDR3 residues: CASSFGTAFFNYGYTF. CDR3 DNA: TGTGCCAGCAGCTTCGGGACTGCCTTTTTTAACTATGGCTACACCTTC.

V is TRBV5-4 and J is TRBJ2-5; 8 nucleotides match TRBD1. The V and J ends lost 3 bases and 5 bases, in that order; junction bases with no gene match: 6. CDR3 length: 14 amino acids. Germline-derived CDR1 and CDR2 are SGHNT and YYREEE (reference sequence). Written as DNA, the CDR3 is TGTGCCAGCAGCTCAAGGACAGGGCCGGAGACCCAGTACTTC. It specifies CASSSRTGPETQYF.

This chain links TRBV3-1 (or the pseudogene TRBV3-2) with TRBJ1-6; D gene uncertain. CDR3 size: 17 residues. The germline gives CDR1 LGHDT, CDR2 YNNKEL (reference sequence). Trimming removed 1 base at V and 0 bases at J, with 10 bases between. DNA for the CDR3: TGTGCCAGCAGCCAAGTCGTGGGTAGCTCCTATAATTCACCCCTCCACTTT. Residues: CASSQVVGSSYNSPLHF.

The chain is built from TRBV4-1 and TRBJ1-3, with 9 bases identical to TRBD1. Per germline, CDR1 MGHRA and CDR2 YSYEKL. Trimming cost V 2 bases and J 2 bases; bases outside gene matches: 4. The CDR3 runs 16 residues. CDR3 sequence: CASSQQTGGPGNTIYF. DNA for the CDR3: TGCGCCAGCAGCCAACAAACAGGGGGCCCTGGAAACACCATATATTTT.

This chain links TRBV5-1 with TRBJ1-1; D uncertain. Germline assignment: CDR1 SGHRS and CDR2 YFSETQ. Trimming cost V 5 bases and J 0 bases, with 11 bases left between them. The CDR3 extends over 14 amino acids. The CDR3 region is CASRPDPMNTEAFF. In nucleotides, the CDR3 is TGCGCCAGCAGGCCTGACCCTATGAACACTGAAGCTTTCTTT. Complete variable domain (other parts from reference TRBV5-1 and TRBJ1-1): KAGVTQTPRYLIKTRGQQVTLSCSPISGHRSVSWYQQTPGQGLQFLFEYFSETQRNKGNFPGRFSGRQFSNSRSEMNVSTLELGDSALYLCASRPDPMNTEAFFGQGTRLTVV.

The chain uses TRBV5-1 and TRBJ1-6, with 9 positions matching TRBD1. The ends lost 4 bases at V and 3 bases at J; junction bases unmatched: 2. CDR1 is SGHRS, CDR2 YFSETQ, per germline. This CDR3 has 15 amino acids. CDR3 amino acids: CASSPGQGYNSPLHF. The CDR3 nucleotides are TGCGCCAGCAGCCCGGGACAGGGCTATAATTCACCCCTCCACTTT.

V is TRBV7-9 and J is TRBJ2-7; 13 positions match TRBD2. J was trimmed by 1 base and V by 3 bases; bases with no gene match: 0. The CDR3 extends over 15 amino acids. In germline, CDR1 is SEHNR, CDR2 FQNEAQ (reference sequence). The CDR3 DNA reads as TGTGCCAGCAGCTTGGGACTAGCGGGGTCCTACGAGCAGTACTTC. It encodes CASSLGLAGSYEQYF.

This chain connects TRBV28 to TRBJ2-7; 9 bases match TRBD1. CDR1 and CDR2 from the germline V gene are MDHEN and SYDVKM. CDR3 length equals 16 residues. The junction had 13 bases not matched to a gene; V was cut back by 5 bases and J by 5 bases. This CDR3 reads CASSPSPGTGLHEQYF. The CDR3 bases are TGTGCCAGCAGTCCCTCTCCCGGGACAGGGCTCCACGAGCAGTACTTC.

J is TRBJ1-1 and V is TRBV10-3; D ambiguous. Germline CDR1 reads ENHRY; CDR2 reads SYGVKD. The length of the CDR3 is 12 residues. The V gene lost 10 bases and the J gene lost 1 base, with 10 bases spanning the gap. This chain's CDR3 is CATKTPNTEAFF. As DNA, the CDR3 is TGTGCCACCAAGACACCGAACACTGAAGCTTTCTTT.

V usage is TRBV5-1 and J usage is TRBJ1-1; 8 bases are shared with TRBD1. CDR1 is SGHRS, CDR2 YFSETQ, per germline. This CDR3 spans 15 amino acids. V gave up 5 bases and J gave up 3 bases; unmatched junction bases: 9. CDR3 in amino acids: CASRKETGADTEAFF. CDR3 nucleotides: TGCGCCAGCAGAAAGGAGACAGGGGCTGACACTGAAGCTTTCTTT.

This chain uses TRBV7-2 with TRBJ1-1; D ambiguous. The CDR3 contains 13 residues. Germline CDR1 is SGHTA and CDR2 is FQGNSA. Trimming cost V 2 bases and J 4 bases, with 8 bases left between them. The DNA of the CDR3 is TGTGCCAGCAGCTTAACTACGCTCACTGAAGCTTTCTTT. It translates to CASSLTTLTEAFF.

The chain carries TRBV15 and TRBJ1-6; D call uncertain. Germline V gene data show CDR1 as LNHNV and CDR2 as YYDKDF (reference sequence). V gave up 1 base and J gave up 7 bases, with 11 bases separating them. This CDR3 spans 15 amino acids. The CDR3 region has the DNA TGTGCCACCAGCAGAGTTGCCGGAGAGAATTCACCCCTCCACTTT. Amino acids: CATSRVAGENSPLHF.

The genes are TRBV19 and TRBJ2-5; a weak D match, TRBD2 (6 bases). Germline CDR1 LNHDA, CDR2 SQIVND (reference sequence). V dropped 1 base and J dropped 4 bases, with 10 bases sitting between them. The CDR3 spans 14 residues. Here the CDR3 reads CASSIGTGRETQYF. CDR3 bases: TGTGCCAGTAGTATAGGGACCGGGAGAGAGACCCAGTACTTC.

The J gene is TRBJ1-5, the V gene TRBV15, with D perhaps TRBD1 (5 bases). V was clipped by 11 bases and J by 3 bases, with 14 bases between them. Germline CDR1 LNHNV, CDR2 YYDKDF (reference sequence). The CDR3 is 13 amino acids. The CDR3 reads CAASREINQPQHF. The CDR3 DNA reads TGTGCCGCGTCCAGGGAGATCAATCAGCCCCAGCATTTT.

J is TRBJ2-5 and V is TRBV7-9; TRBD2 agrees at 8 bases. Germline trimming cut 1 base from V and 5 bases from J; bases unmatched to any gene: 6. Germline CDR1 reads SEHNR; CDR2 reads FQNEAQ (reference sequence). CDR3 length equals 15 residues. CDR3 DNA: TGTGCCAGCAGCTTAGGTTGGACTAGCCCGGAGACCCAGTACTTC. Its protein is CASSLGWTSPETQYF.

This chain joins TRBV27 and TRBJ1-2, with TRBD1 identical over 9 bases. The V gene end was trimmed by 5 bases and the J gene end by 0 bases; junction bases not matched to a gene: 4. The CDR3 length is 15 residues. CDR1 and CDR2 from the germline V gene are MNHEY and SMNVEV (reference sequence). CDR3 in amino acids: CASSNHRGPNYGYTF. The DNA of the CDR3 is TGTGCCAGCAGTAACCACAGGGGGCCTAACTATGGCTACACCTTC.

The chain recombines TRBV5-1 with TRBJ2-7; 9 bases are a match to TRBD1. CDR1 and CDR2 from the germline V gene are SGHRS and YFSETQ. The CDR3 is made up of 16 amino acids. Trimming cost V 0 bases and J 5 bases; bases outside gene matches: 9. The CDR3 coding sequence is TGCGCCAGCAGCTTGGACCGTCCGGACAGGGGTCACGAGCAGTACTTC. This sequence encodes CASSLDRPDRGHEQYF. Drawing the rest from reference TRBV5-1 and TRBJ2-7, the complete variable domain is KAGVTQTPRYLIKTRGQQVTLSCSPISGHRSVSWYQQTPGQGLQFLFEYFSETQRNKGNFPGRFSGRQFSNSRSEMNVSTLELGDSALYLCASSLDRPDRGHEQYFGPGTRLTVT.

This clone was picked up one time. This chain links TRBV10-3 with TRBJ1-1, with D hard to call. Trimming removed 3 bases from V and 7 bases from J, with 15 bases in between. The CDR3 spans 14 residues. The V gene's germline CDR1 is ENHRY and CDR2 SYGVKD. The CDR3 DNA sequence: TGTGCCATCAGTGAAGACAAGGGTCGGGGTGAAGCTTTCTTT. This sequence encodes CAISEDKGRGEAFF.

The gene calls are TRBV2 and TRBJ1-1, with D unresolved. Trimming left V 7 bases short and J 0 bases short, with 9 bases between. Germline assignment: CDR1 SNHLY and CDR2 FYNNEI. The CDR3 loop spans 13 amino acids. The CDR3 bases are TGTGCCAGCACTACCCAGGTGAACACTGAAGCTTTCTTT. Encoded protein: CASTTQVNTEAFF.

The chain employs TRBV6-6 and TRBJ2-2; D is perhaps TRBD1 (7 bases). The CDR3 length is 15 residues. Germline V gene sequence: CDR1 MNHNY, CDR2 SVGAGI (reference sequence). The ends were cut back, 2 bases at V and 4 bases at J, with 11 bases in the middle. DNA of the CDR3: TGTGCCAGCAGTTACGGAGGGGGCGGCACCGGGGAGCTGTTTTTT. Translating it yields CASSYGGGGTGELFF.

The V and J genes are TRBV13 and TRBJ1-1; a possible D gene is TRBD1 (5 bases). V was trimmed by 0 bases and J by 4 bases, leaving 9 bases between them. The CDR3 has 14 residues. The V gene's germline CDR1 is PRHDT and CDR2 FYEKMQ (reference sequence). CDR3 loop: CASSLGRVTTEAFF. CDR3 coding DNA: TGTGCCAGCAGCTTAGGCAGGGTGACCACTGAAGCTTTCTTT.

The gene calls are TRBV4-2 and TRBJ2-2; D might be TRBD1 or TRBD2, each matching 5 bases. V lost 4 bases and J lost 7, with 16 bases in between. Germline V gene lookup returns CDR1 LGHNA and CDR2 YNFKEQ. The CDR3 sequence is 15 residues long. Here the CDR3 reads CASSLLPPGGGELFF. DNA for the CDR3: TGTGCCAGCAGCCTTCTCCCCCCTGGGGGCGGGGAGCTGTTTTTT.

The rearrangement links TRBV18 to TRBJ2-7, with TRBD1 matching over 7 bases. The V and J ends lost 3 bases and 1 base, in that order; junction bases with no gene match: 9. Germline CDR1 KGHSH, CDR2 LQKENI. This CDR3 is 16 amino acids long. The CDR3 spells CASSPGDRVLSYEQYF. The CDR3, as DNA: TGTGCCAGCTCACCCGGTGACAGGGTATTGTCCTACGAGCAGTACTTC.

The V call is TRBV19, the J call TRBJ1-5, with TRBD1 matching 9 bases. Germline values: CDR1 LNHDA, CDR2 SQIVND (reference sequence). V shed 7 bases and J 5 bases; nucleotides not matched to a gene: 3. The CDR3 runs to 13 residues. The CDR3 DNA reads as TGTGCCAGTAAGGGACAGGGCCATCAGCCCCAGCATTTT. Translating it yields CASKGQGHQPQHF.

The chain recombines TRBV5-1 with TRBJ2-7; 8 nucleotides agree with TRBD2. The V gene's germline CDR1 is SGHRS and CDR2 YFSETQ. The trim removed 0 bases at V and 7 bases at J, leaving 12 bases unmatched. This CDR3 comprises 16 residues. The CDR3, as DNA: TGCGCCAGCAGCTTGGTTTCGACTGTGTCGGGAGGGGAGCAGTACTTC. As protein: CASSLVSTVSGGEQYF.

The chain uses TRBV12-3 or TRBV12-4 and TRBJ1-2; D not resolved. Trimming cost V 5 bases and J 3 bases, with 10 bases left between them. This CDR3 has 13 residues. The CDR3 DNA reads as TGTGCCAGCAGTCATACAGTCTACTATGGCTACACCTTC. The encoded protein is CASSHTVYYGYTF.

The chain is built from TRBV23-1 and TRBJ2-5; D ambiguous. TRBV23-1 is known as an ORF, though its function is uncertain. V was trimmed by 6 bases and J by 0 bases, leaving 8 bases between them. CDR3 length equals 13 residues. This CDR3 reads CASRLPYQETQYF. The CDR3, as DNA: TGCGCCAGCAGATTACCGTACCAAGAGACCCAGTACTTC.

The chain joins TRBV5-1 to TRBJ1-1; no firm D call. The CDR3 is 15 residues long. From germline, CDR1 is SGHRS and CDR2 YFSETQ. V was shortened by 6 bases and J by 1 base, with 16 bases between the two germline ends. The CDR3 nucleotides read TGCGCCAGCACCTCCTCTGGACTATCGAACACTGAAGCTTTCTTT. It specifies CASTSSGLSNTEAFF. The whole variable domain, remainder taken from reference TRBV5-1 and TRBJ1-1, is KAGVTQTPRYLIKTRGQQVTLSCSPISGHRSVSWYQQTPGQGLQFLFEYFSETQRNKGNFPGRFSGRQFSNSRSEMNVSTLELGDSALYLCASTSSGLSNTEAFFGQGTRLTVV.

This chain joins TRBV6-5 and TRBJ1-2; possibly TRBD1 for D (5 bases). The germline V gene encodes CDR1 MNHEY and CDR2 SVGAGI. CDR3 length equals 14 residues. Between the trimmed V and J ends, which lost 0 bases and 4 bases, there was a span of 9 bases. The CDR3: CASSYSNRPYGYTF. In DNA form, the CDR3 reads TGTGCCAGCAGTTACTCGAACAGGCCCTATGGCTACACCTTC.

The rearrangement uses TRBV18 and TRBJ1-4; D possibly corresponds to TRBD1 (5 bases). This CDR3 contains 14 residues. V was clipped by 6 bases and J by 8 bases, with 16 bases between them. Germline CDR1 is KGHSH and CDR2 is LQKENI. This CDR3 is CASSLGPQGEKLFF. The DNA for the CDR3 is TGTGCCAGCTCTCTCGGGCCCCAGGGAGAAAAACTGTTTTTT.

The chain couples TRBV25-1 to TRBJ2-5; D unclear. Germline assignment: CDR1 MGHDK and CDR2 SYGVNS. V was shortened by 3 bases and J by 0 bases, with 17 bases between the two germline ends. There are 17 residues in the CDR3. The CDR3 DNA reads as TGTGCCAGCAGTGACCCTCGAGGTGGGGTGTACCAAGAGACCCAGTACTTC. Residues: CASSDPRGGVYQETQYF.